Each of the 14 T cell receptor beta chains below was sequenced from the same sample in a study of fetal regulatory T cell absence and autoimmunity. Only in-frame clones appear in the TCRdb table, and some are missing; sequencing was by immunoSEQ multiplex PCR. Of about 50,000 clones detected, around 85% appear once; the ten largest clones hold 0.35% to 0.5%. Specimen: cord blood. The origin of the receptors is a newborn boy with IPEX syndrome.

This clone turned up a few times. The V and J genes are TRBV6-5 and TRBJ1-2; 7 nucleotides align to TRBD1. The CDR3 contains 14 residues. CDR1 and CDR2 (germline): MNHEY, SVGAGI. J was trimmed by 3 bases and V by 4 bases; bases with no gene match: 5. The CDR3 sequence is CASSSLTGDYGYTF. The CDR3 bases are TGTGCCAGCAGTTCCCTCACAGGGGACTATGGCTACACCTTC.

The chain recombines TRBV6-6 with TRBJ1-6; D is ambiguous. The V end lost 5 bases, the J end lost 12 bases, and 14 bases lay between the germline ends. There are 13 residues in the CDR3. The V gene's germline CDR1 is MNHNY and CDR2 SVGAGI (reference sequence). CDR3 coding DNA: TGTGCCAGCAGTGTAAGCCCCCTCTTACCCCTCCACTTT. Protein sequence: CASSVSPLLPLHF.

The chain has TRBV4-1 and TRBJ1-5; D is unclear. Germline V gene sequence: CDR1 MGHRA, CDR2 YSYEKL. V was trimmed by 1 base and J by 6 bases, leaving 13 bases between them. There are 15 residues in the CDR3. The CDR3 sequence is CASSQGSPAGQPQHF. The CDR3 coding sequence is TGCGCCAGCAGCCAAGGATCCCCCGCCGGTCAGCCCCAGCATTTT.

CDR3 sequence reads: CASSRTGTEQFF. CDR3 nucleotides: TGTGCCAGCAGTCGTACAGGGACCGAGCAGTTCTTC. The chain joins TRBV6-5 to TRBJ2-1, with D possibly matching TRBD1 (6 bases). This CDR3 region has 12 residues. The germline V and J ends were trimmed by 5 bases and 10 bases, with 12 bases remaining between them. CDR1 is MNHEY, CDR2 SVGAGI, per germline.

The gene calls are TRBV4-1 and TRBJ1-5; D may be TRBD1 (6 bases). From germline, CDR1 is MGHRA and CDR2 YSYEKL. This CDR3 contains 16 residues. V shed 4 bases and J shed 5 bases, with 18 bases lying between them. This chain's CDR3 is CASSLYSGEKDQPQHF. For the CDR3, the DNA is TGCGCCAGCAGCCTATACTCAGGGGAGAAGGATCAGCCCCAGCATTTT.

This clone showed up just once. The V gene is TRBV7-8, the J gene TRBJ2-5, with D perhaps TRBD1 (5 bases). Trimming stripped 6 bases from V and 0 bases from J, with 11 bases between. The CDR3 runs 14 residues. The germline gives CDR1 SGHVS, CDR2 FQNEAQ. CDR3 protein: CASSRRQYQETQYF. CDR3 nucleotide sequence: TGTGCCAGCAGTCGAAGACAGTACCAAGAGACCCAGTACTTC. The complete variable domain, with remaining parts taken from reference TRBV7-8 and TRBJ2-5, reads GAGVSQSPRYKVAKRGQDVALRCDPISGHVSLFWYQQALGQGPEFLTYFQNEAQLDKSGLPSDRFFAERPEGSVSTLKIQRTQQEDSAVYLCASSRRQYQETQYFGPGTRLLVL.

The chain combines TRBV21-1 with TRBJ1-6; TRBD1 is taken as the D call from the table, unchecked against the DNA. TRBV21-1 has pseudogene status. There are 17 residues in the CDR3. The DNA of the CDR3 is TGTGCCAGCAGCTCCCCCCGGCAGGGGCCGCATAATTCACCCCTCCACTTT. Residues: CASSSPRQGPHNSPLHF.

This clone was found a few times. CDR3 nucleotides: TGTGCCAGCAGCTTGCAGGGGGCCAATTCACCCCTCCACTTT. It encodes CASSLQGANSPLHF. The V and J genes are TRBV5-6 and TRBJ1-6; 8 nucleotides line up with TRBD1. The length of the CDR3 is 14 residues. Germline CDR1 reads SGHDT; CDR2 reads YYEEEE. Losses at the gene ends were 1 base for V and 7 bases for J; bases not matched to a gene: 1.

The chain has TRBV4-1 and TRBJ2-5; TRBD2 matches at 10 bases. This CDR3 contains 20 residues. Per the germline V gene, CDR1 is MGHRA and CDR2 is YSYEKL. The J segment lost 5 bases and the V segment lost 3 bases, leaving 21 bases of the junction unmatched. CDR3 region: CASSQSTSGSFGGSLETQYF. The CDR3 bases are TGCGCCAGCAGCCAGTCGACTAGCGGGTCCTTTGGGGGGAGTTTGGAGACCCAGTACTTC.

V is TRBV7-2 and J is TRBJ2-5; 10 nucleotides line up with TRBD2. The CDR3 spans 16 residues. The junction had 3 bases not matched to a gene; V was cut back by 1 base and J by 1 base. Germline V gene data show CDR1 as SGHTA and CDR2 as FQGNSA. The CDR3: CASSLGGLATQETQYF. The CDR3 DNA reads as TGTGCCAGCAGCTTAGGGGGACTAGCGACCCAAGAGACCCAGTACTTC.

The chain has TRBV7-8 and TRBJ1-2, with 8 bases fitting TRBD1. Losses at the gene ends were 4 bases for V and 4 bases for J; bases not matched to a gene: 5. Germline assignment: CDR1 SGHVS and CDR2 FQNEAQ. This CDR3 region has 14 residues. CDR3 protein: CASSSGQALYGYTF. The CDR3 DNA reads as TGTGCCAGCAGCTCGGGACAGGCCCTCTATGGCTACACCTTC.

The chain combines TRBV7-9 with TRBJ1-1; possible D gene TRBD1, 5 bases. The germline V and J ends were trimmed by 6 bases and 5 bases, with 19 bases remaining between them. CDR3 length: 15 residues. Germline V gene lookup returns CDR1 SEHNR and CDR2 FQNEAQ (reference sequence). The CDR3 DNA reads as TGTGCCAGCAGTCCCAGAACAGGTGGATGGACTGAAGCTTTCTTT. Its protein is CASSPRTGGWTEAFF.

The chain links TRBV19 to TRBJ2-7; possibly TRBD1 for D (6 bases). The germline gives CDR1 LNHDA, CDR2 SQIVND (reference sequence). The CDR3 is 14 amino acids. Trimming cost V 5 bases and J 5 bases, with 16 bases left between them. In nucleotides, the CDR3 is TGTGCCAGTAGTGCCCACAGGGATTCCAACGAGCAGTACTTC. Translating it yields CASSAHRDSNEQYF.

V usage is TRBV7-9 and J usage is TRBJ2-7; D gene unclear. Per germline, CDR1 SEHNR and CDR2 FQNEAQ (reference sequence). The ends were cut back, 1 base at V and 5 bases at J, with 6 bases in the middle. This CDR3 has 12 residues. The CDR3 protein is CASSLDFDEQYF. As DNA, the CDR3 is TGTGCCAGCAGCTTAGATTTTGACGAGCAGTACTTC.